Presented here are 21 T cell receptor beta chains from one specimen sequenced in a study of cytomegalovirus exposure and HLA in healthy donors. Use of 60 Vbeta and 13 Jbeta primers characterized the PCR. Profiled with immunoSEQ multiplex PCR; TCRdb holds only in-frame clones, not every one. The sample shows about 120,000 clones, 65% to 75% of them seen only once. The material sequenced was PBMCs. Source of these receptors: a man aged 30-40 years in good health and CMV-seropositive.

In this sample, this clone turned up a few times. The chain is built from TRBV28 and TRBJ1-1; no definite D call. The CDR3 is made up of 12 amino acids. Between the trimmed V and J ends, which lost 6 bases and 5 bases, there was a span of 10 bases. Looked up from germline, CDR1 is MDHEN and CDR2 is SYDVKM. In DNA, the CDR3 is TGTGCCAGCAGCCCTATATGGACTGAAGCTTTCTTT. Its protein product is CASSPIWTEAFF.

The rearrangement uses TRBV18 and TRBJ2-2; no clear D gene. The CDR3 consists of 12 residues. From germline, CDR1 is KGHSH and CDR2 LQKENI. V gave up 3 bases and J gave up 6 bases, with 5 bases separating them. The CDR3 loop is CASSPLSGELFF. The CDR3 DNA follows: TGTGCCAGCTCACCTTTATCCGGGGAGCTGTTTTTT.

The chain has TRBV7-9 and TRBJ2-5, with no clear D. The CDR3 runs to 16 residues. The V end lost 2 bases, the J end lost 1 base, and 14 bases lay between the germline ends. Germline values: CDR1 SEHNR, CDR2 FQNEAQ (reference sequence). In DNA, the CDR3 is TGTGCCAGCAGCTTACAGCCGGGTCGAACCCAAGAGACCCAGTACTTC. Its protein is CASSLQPGRTQETQYF.

The chain employs TRBV5-1 and TRBJ1-6; TRBD1 matches 7 bases. This CDR3 comprises 15 residues. Germline V gene lookup returns CDR1 SGHRS and CDR2 YFSETQ. V trimming: 0 bases; J trimming: 7 bases; junction bases outside the gene matches: 4. CDR3 amino acids: CASSLEGADNSPLHF. CDR3 DNA sequence: TGCGCCAGCAGCTTGGAGGGGGCGGACAATTCACCCCTCCACTTT.

J is TRBJ1-1 and V is TRBV5-4; 8 nucleotides align to TRBD1. CDR3 size: 15 residues. Losses at the gene ends were 4 bases for V and 6 bases for J; bases not matched to a gene: 11. CDR1 is SGHNT and CDR2 is YYREEE in the germline V gene (reference sequence). CDR3 DNA sequence: TGTGCCAGCAGCCGACCACAGGGGGATGAGGCTGAAGCTTTCTTT. It is translated as CASSRPQGDEAEAFF.

The chain carries TRBV28 and TRBJ1-2; D is unresolved. The CDR3 loop spans 14 amino acids. Trimming stripped 3 bases from V and 4 bases from J, with 12 bases between. Germline V gives CDR1 MDHEN, CDR2 SYDVKM. The CDR3 region has the DNA TGTGCCAGCAGTTTCCCGGGTTTTAGCTATGGCTACACCTTC. Translation: CASSFPGFSYGYTF.

The chain recombines TRBV11-2 with TRBJ2-2, with D maybe TRBD2 (5 bases). This CDR3 spans 16 amino acids. The V end was cut by 3 bases, the J end by 3 bases, with 14 bases between. Germline lookup yields CDR1 SGHAT and CDR2 FQNNGV. The CDR3, as DNA: TGTGCCAGCAGCTTCGGGGTTGGAAGGGACACCGGGGAGCTGTTTTTT. Translation gives CASSFGVGRDTGELFF.

The V call is TRBV5-4, the J call TRBJ2-3; 11 nucleotides line up with TRBD2. Germline V gene data show CDR1 as SGHNT and CDR2 as YYREEE (reference sequence). The V segment lost 1 base and the J segment 4 bases; nucleotides outside the gene matches: 5. The CDR3 consists of 16 residues. CDR3 loop: CASSLRLAGGPDTQYF. CDR3 DNA sequence: TGTGCCAGCAGCTTGAGGCTAGCGGGGGGCCCAGATACGCAGTATTTT.

The J gene is TRBJ2-5, the V gene TRBV5-1, with TRBD1 matching 7 bases. The CDR3 is 13 amino acids. The junction had 9 bases not matched to a gene; V was cut back by 4 bases and J by 9 bases. The germline CDR1 and CDR2 sequences are SGHRS and YFSETQ. This chain's CDR3 is CASSLGTEVPQYF. DNA of the CDR3: TGCGCCAGCAGCCTCGGGACAGAAGTGCCCCAGTACTTC.

As to this clone: One end of the junction is discordant with germline, which a read error may explain. V and J are TRBV7-9 and TRBJ1-6, with D perhaps TRBD1 (6 bases). This CDR3 comprises 14 residues. The germline CDR1 and CDR2 sequences are SEHNR and FQNEAQ (reference sequence). CDR3 sequence (DNA): TGTTCCAGCAGCTTAGGGGGGGGGCCATCACCCCTCCACTTT. As protein: CSSSLGGGPSPLHF.

This chain connects TRBV7-2 to TRBJ2-5, with TRBD2 as a possible D gene (6 bases). Trimming shortened V by 4 bases and J by 4 bases, and 13 bases separated the two germline ends. CDR3 size: 14 residues. CDR1 SGHTA and CDR2 FQGNSA come from the germline V gene. The DNA for the CDR3 is TGTGCCAGCAGCTGGGGAAGGGGAGGAGAGACCCAGTACTTC. Protein sequence: CASSWGRGGETQYF. Complete variable domain (other parts from reference TRBV7-2 and TRBJ2-5): GAGVSQSPSNKVTEKGKDVELRCDPISGHTALYWYRQSLGQGLEFLIYFQGNSAPDKSGLPSDRFSAERTGGSVSTLTIQRTQQEDSAVYLCASSWGRGGETQYFGPGTRLLVL.

J is TRBJ2-1 and V is TRBV27; 7 nucleotides match TRBD2. The CDR3 is 13 amino acids. Germline CDR1 is MNHEY and CDR2 is SMNVEV (reference sequence). The V and J ends lost 3 bases and 8 bases, in that order; junction bases with no gene match: 4. CDR3 nucleotide sequence: TGTGCCAGCAGTTTCTCCGCGGGGGATGAGCAGTTCTTC. Protein sequence: CASSFSAGDEQFF.

This rearrangement joins TRBV7-9 to TRBJ2-7, with TRBD1 identical over 10 bases. Germline-derived CDR1 and CDR2 are SEHNR and FQNEAQ (reference sequence). V shed 2 bases, J shed 6 bases, and the junction held 7 bases outside the gene matches. This CDR3 contains 15 residues. CDR3 sequence: CASSLHGTGAGEQYF. In nucleotides, the CDR3 is TGTGCCAGCAGCTTACACGGGACAGGGGCGGGCGAGCAGTACTTC. The variable domain in full, with the rest retrieved from reference TRBV7-9 and TRBJ2-7, is DTGVSQNPRHKITKRGQNVTFRCDPISEHNRLYWYRQTLGQGPEFLTYFQNEAQLEKSRLLSDRFSAERPKGSFSTLEIQRTEQGDSAMYLCASSLHGTGAGEQYFGPGTRLTVT.

This chain links TRBV12-5 with TRBJ2-5; tentatively, D is TRBD2 (6 bases). This CDR3 is built from 12 residues. Germline lookup yields CDR1 LGHNT and CDR2 FRNRAP. Deletions cut 6 bases from V and 4 bases from J, with 9 bases between. CDR3 sequence: CASGRDVETQYF. The CDR3 bases are TGTGCTAGTGGGCGGGACGTAGAGACCCAGTACTTC. Full variable domain (remainder filled in from reference TRBV12-5 and TRBJ2-5): DARVTQTPRHKVTEMGQEVTMRCQPILGHNTVFWYRQTMMQGLELLAYFRNRAPLDDSGMPKDRFSAEMPDATLATLKIQPSEPRDSAVYFCASGRDVETQYFGPGTRLLVL.

The rearrangement uses TRBV5-1 and TRBJ1-4; 10 bases are shared with TRBD1. Trimming at V came to 0 bases and at J to 6 bases, leaving 14 bases not matched to a gene. CDR1 is SGHRS, CDR2 YFSETQ, per germline. The CDR3 sequence is 19 residues long. The CDR3 sequence: CASSLAGVGTGDRDEKLFF. The CDR3 DNA follows: TGCGCCAGCAGCTTGGCTGGGGTCGGGACAGGGGACCGAGATGAAAAACTGTTTTTT.

J is TRBJ2-7 and V is TRBV11-3; D gene uncertain. CDR3 length: 15 amino acids. From germline, CDR1 is SGHNT and CDR2 YENEEA. The V gene lost 0 bases and the J gene lost 0 bases, with 9 bases spanning the gap. DNA of the CDR3: TGTGCCAGCAGCTTAGATGCAGGTAACTCCTACGAGCAGTACTTC. This translates into CASSLDAGNSYEQYF.

With respect to this clone: No DNA is shown, since the ends of the CDR3 on it are uncertain; the CDR3 is the one TCRdb lists. The chain carries TRBV7-9 and TRBJ1-2; the table calls TRBD1, which could not be checked here. The CDR3 length is 15 residues, termini included. The germline gives CDR1 SEHNR, CDR2 FQNEAQ (reference sequence). The CDR3 loop reads CASSLVGQGAYGYPF.

The chain employs TRBV5-1 and TRBJ2-3; possible D gene TRBD2, 5 bases. V lost 0 bases and J 0 bases, leaving 8 bases between the germline ends. CDR3 length: 15 amino acids. Germline V gene data show CDR1 as SGHRS and CDR2 as YFSETQ. CDR3 loop: CASSLAPSSTDTQYF. CDR3 in DNA: TGCGCCAGCAGCTTGGCCCCTAGCAGCACAGATACGCAGTATTTT.

The J gene is TRBJ1-1, the V gene TRBV5-4; 9 bases align to TRBD1. The CDR3 is made up of 13 amino acids. Germline V gene data show CDR1 as SGHNT and CDR2 as YYREEE (reference sequence). V lost 4 bases, J lost 8 bases, and 6 bases stayed unmatched. The CDR3 coding sequence is TGTGCCAGCAGCACGGCACAGGGGGCGGAAGCTTTCTTT. It translates to CASSTAQGAEAFF. Complete variable domain (other parts from reference TRBV5-4 and TRBJ1-1): ETGVTQSPTHLIKTRGQQVTLRCSSQSGHNTVSWYQQALGQGPQFIFQYYREEENGRGNFPPRFSGLQFPNYSSELNVNALELDDSALYLCASSTAQGAEAFFGQGTRLTVV.

The genes are TRBV7-9 and TRBJ1-2; 9 bases map to TRBD1. The J segment lost 4 bases and the V segment lost 6 bases, leaving 9 bases of the junction unmatched. This CDR3 contains 15 residues. The germline V gene has CDR1 SEHNR and CDR2 FQNEAQ (reference sequence). CDR3 nucleotide sequence: TGTGCCAGCAGGCGGGGGACAGGGATCACCTATGGCTACACCTTC. This translates into CASRRGTGITYGYTF.

This sequence joins TRBV11-1 and TRBJ2-3; TRBD1 is a possible D gene (5 bases). This CDR3 contains 16 residues. Germline assignment: CDR1 SGHAT and CDR2 FQDESV (reference sequence). V lost 0 bases, J lost 0 bases, and 10 bases lay in between. The CDR3 coding sequence is TGTGCCAGCAGCTTAGCCCCCAGGGCTAGCACAGATACGCAGTATTTT. This gives the protein CASSLAPRASTDTQYF.